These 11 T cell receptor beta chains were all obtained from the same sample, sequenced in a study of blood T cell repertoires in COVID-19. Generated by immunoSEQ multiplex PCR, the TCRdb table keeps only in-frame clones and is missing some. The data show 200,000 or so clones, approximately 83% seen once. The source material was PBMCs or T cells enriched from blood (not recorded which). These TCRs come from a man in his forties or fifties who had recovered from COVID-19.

CDR3 bases: TGTGCCAGCAGCCAGAACAGGGATTCACCCCTCCACTTT. This translates into CASSQNRDSPLHF. The chain combines TRBV14 with TRBJ1-6, with D possibly matching TRBD1 (6 bases). Germline assignment: CDR1 SGHDN and CDR2 FVKESK. The V end lost 3 bases, the J end lost 8 bases, and 8 bases lay between the germline ends. The CDR3 is made up of 13 amino acids. The full variable domain, with the rest looked up from reference TRBV14 and TRBJ1-6, is EAGVTQFPSHSVIEKGQTVTLRCDPISGHDNLYWYRRVMGKEIKFLLHFVKESKQDESGMPNNRFLAERTGGTYSTLKVQPAELEDSGVYFCASSQNRDSPLHFGNGTRLTVT.

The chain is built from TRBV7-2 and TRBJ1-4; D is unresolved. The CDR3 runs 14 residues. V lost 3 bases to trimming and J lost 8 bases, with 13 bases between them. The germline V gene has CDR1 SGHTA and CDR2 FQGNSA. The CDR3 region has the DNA TGTGCCAGCAGCTTTGGAGGGCAGGCGGAAAAACTGTTTTTT. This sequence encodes CASSFGGQAEKLFF.

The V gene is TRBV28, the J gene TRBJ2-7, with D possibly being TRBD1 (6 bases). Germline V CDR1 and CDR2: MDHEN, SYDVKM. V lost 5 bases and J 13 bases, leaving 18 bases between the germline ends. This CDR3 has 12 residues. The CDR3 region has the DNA TGTGCCAGCAGTACCCCGACAGGAGCTCAATACTTC. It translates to CASSTPTGAQYF.

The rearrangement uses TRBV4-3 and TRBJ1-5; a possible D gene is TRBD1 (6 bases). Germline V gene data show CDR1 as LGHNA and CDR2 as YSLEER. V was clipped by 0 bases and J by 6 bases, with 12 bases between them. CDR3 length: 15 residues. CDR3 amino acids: CASSQEPGAGQPQHF. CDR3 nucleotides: TGCGCCAGCAGCCAAGAGCCAGGGGCGGGTCAGCCCCAGCATTTT.

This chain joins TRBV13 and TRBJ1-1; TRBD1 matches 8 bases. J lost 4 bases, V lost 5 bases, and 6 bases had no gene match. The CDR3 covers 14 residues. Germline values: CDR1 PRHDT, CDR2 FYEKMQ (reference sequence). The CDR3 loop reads CASSLDRGGTEAFF. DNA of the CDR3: TGTGCCAGCAGCCTTGACAGGGGAGGCACTGAAGCTTTCTTT.

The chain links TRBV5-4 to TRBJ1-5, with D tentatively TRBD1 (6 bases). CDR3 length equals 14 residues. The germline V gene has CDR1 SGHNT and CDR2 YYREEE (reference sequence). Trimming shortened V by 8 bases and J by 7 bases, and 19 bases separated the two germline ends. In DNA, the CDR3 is TGTGCCAGTCGAGCCCAGGGGAATTGGCAGCCCCAGCATTTT. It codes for CASRAQGNWQPQHF. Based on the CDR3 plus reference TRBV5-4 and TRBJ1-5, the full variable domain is ETGVTQSPTHLIKTRGQQVTLRCSSQSGHNTVSWYQQALGQGPQFIFQYYREEENGRGNFPPRFSGLQFPNYSSELNVNALELDDSALYLCASRAQGNWQPQHFGDGTRLSIL.

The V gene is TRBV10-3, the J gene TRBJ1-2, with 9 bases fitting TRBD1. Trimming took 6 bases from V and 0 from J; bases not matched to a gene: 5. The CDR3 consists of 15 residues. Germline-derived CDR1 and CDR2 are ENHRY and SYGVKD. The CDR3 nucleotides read TGTGCCATCAGGCCCGGGACAGGGACTAACTATGGCTACACCTTC. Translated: CAIRPGTGTNYGYTF.

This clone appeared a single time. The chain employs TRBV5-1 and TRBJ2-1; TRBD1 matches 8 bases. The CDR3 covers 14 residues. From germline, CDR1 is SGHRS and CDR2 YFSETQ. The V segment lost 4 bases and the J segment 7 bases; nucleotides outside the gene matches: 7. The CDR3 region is CASSERTGSNEQFF. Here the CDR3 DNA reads TGCGCCAGCAGCGAGAGGACAGGGTCGAATGAGCAGTTCTTC.

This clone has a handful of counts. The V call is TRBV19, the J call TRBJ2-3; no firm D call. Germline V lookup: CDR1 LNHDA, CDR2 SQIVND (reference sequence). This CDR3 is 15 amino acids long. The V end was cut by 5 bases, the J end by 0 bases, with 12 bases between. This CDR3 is CASSVGPWSTDTQYF. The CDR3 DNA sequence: TGTGCCAGTAGTGTGGGCCCCTGGAGCACAGATACGCAGTATTTT.

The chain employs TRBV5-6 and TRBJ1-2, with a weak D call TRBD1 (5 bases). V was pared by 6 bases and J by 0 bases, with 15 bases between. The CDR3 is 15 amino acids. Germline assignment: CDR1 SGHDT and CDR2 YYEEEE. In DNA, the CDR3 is TGTGCCAGCACCTCCGGTGCAGGGACTAACTATGGCTACACCTTC. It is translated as CASTSGAGTNYGYTF.

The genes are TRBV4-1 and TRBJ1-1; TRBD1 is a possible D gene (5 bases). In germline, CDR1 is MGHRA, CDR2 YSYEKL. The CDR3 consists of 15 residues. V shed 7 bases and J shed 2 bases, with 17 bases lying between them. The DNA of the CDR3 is TGCGCCAGCAAAACATCTCGAAGGGGTAACACTGAAGCTTTCTTT. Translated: CASKTSRRGNTEAFF.